This T cell receptor beta chain was observed in a study of cytomegalovirus exposure and HLA in healthy donors (dated by TCRdb to the late 2010s). At the level of the whole study: An earlier analysis of more than 550 of the donors reported 250 to 300 Gb of sequence data and 117 million unique TCR beta sequences obtained from around 170 million T cells. An early release that covered some 640 HLA-typed donors contained approximately 290 gigabases of sequencing data and around 85 million unique TCR sequences. Of the roughly 390 genotyped donors, 65% to 90% fell in the genetic ancestry cluster associated with self-reported Caucasian donors. The study aimed to test whether cataloging public T cell receptors could reveal signatures of past pathogen exposure. The T cell repertoires of under 750 subjects were profiled by immunosequencing and related to cytomegalovirus serostatus. Besides the first cohort of more than 650 subjects, a separate validation cohort made up of 120 different subjects was used. High-throughput TCR immunosequencing, statistical association of individual TCRs with disease status, and machine learning were combined to predict cytomegalovirus infection status. A later analysis re-examined previously published TCR beta repertoires from more than 600 donors and added high-resolution HLA genotyping to investigate patterns of TCR occurrence. Rather than drawing on any new phenotypic data, the later analysis identified candidate immune exposures from TCR beta sequences and the way those sequences occurred across donors. To decide whether each TCR beta V gene segment behaved as functional or pseudogenic, an earlier analysis of approximately 620 of the donors relied on high-throughput TCR beta sequencing. Donor age, sex, ethnicity and CMV serostatus were collected together with the repertoire data. A later genetic analysis took genome-wide SNP genotypes for about 55% of the 666 donors and used that subset as a discovery cohort. Every discovery cohort repertoire had been produced on one sequencing platform. Both class I and class II loci were covered by HLA typing, at four-digit resolution. The number of donors typed differed by locus, with 629-630 for A, B, C, DRB1 and DQB1, 522 for DQA1, approximately 570 for DPA1, and about 450 for DPB1. Because of strong linkage in the cohort, roughly five DR-DQ haplotypes were treated as single units for association and clustering. Among under 450 genotyped donors of the cohort, an average of roughly 240,000 unique TCR beta nucleotide sequences were sequenced per donor, roughly 18% of them non-productive. On the study overall, not on this receptor specifically: Most TCR sequences were observed very rarely across donors, whereas some public TCRs were present in many individuals. A few of the identified cytomegalovirus-associated TCR beta chains were confirmed in vitro to be specific for cytomegalovirus antigens. In an earlier analysis of roughly 560 of the donors, most TCR beta V segments were observed in productive rearrangements about 90% or about 30% of the time, broadly matching IMGT annotations. Linkage disequilibrium might explain the correlated functional status among segregating V segments, but an unknown experimental factor could not be ruled out. A group of highly shared sequence variants was considered likely to be a technical artifact of the sequencing pipeline. Some IMGT-functional V segments, including TRBV6-2 and TRBV6-3, could not be distinguished by the 87-base-pair reads and were therefore excluded. According to a later analysis, parvovirus B19, influenza, CMV and Epstein-Barr virus appeared linked to several top co-occurrence clusters. The authors suggested that the approach could potentially be extended to other disease states and immunological phenotypes. This cohort had only TCR beta chains sequenced, and the lack of alpha or paired-chain data limited which features could be detected. The only immune exposure information available for the cohort was CMV serostatus. Cytomegalovirus status was reported to be diagnosed by the classifier with high specificity and sensitivity in both the original and validation cohorts. Fewer than 20 rarely observed V segments, including chromosome 9 orphons, were excluded from the earlier analysis of approximately 600 of the donors because counts were too low. In a later analysis, around 15,000 TCR beta sequences were associated with specific HLA alleles at a false discovery rate of 0.05. In a later genetic analysis, a missense DCLRE1C variant was associated with V-gene and J-gene trimming of TCR beta chains, and the association was replicated in an independent cohort. The study listed 150 to 200 TCR beta chains as associated with cytomegalovirus. Because some donors lacked HLA typing at each locus, the association tests relied only on the typed subset. In a later analysis, the rate of TCR association differed among HLA loci, with DRB1 alleles having the most associated TCRs and HLA-C alleles having the fewest. Presence/absence analyses assumed roughly uniform sequencing depth across donors, an assumption that may not hold. In a later analysis, HLA-associated TCR beta chains were found to be more clonally expanded and to have lower generation probabilities than equally common non-associated chains. A later genetic analysis reported fewer N-insertions in productive TCRs among donors in an Asian-associated ancestry cluster than the approximately 700-donor mean. A further reported finding was that TCR beta sequences accurately predicted the HLA-A and HLA-B alleles for most subjects in the first cohort. When HLA alleles, especially DR and DQ, strongly co-occurred, attributing TCR associations to individual alleles was difficult. In a later analysis, most CMV-associated TCR beta chains were found to appear HLA-restricted, with HLA associations seemingly driven largely by CMV exposure.

In total, approximately 690 healthy bone marrow donors made up the cohort. Cohort members were all nominally healthy when sampled, although unrecorded immune exposures were likely present. The donor tested CMV seropositive, placing the donor among the approximately 290 seropositive members of the cohort. A peripheral blood sample was collected from each donor, and TCR beta sequencing was performed on peripheral blood mononuclear cells. The Qiagen DNeasy Blood Extraction Kit was used to extract genomic DNA from the blood cell samples. Library prep was done by the immunoSEQ multiplex PCR assay. For the multiplex PCR, a mixture combining 60 forward primers for TCR Vbeta segments and 13 reverse primers for TCR Jbeta segments was used. Amplification of the CDR3 region of rearranged TCR beta genes was performed with a multiplex PCR assay on genomic DNA. On the Illumina HiSeq System, the amplified TCR beta libraries were sequenced as 87-base-pair reads. The paper's data handling went like this. In a later analysis, tens of millions of unique TCR beta chains were counted across the 690 or so repertoires, and around 11 million of these chains were shared by at least two donors. A nearest-neighbor algorithm error-corrected the raw reads and collapsed the reads into unique sequences, merging closely related sequences to remove PCR and sequencing errors. CDR3 sequences were aligned to IMGT reference sequences to assign V, D and J gene segments. For a sequence to be retained, a match of at least six nucleotides was required to both a V gene segment and a J gene segment. Rearrangements were called productive when the CDR3 lacked stop codons and stayed in frame with V and J; all others were non-productive. Following IMGT convention, CDR3 was defined as the stretch from the second conserved V-encoded cysteine up to the conserved J-encoded phenylalanine. Sequences without an unambiguous match to a single V gene segment were excluded from the earlier analysis of several hundred of the donors. In an earlier analysis of more than 500 of the donors, a V segment was called functional when productive rearrangements were above 56.7%, and segregating when the standard deviation between donors exceeded 5%. A statistical classification framework was built to diagnose cytomegalovirus status from the catalog of TCR beta chain sequences. A later analysis assigned V and J genes by comparing TCR nucleotide sequences with IMGT/GENE-DB human TR gene sequences. A later analysis assigned CDR3 sequences and most-parsimonious VDJ recombination scenarios with the TCRdist pipeline. A later analysis defined each TCR beta chain by its CDR3 amino acid sequence plus V-gene family, and excluded reads lacking a unique V-gene family. A later analysis removed roughly 590 highly shared, low-generation-probability nucleotide sequences to deal with suspected cross-contamination and a sequencing artifact. In a later analysis, a clonal expansion index for each public chain was calculated from normalized within-repertoire ranks of inferred template counts. Generation probabilities in a later analysis came from a VDJ recombination model fitted to out-of-frame rearrangements, and those results were checked against IGoR. In a later analysis, hypergeometric tests were used to score TCR-TCR, TCR-HLA and TCR-CMV co-occurrence, with a repertoire-size bias correction applied to TCR pairs. A later analysis estimated false discovery rates by permuting HLA or CMV assignments 20 times. In a later analysis, co-occurring TCRs were grouped using DBSCAN, and TCRdist sequence similarity was added for clustering within HLA-allele-positive subsets. For co-occurrence clustering, repertoires with fewer than 30,000 or more than 120,000 public chains were excluded, along with 5 or 6 repertoires with anomalous nucleotide sharing. The clones in this table, taken by TCRdb from immuneACCESS, are in-frame only. Not every clone is retained; where verified, under half of the shortfall comes from an unresolved V gene, and the cause of the rest is unknown. V, J and clone size are those of that table, while D and trimming were read from the DNA. In this sample the table shows about 110,000 clones, around four fifths of which occur a single time. The ten most abundant clones make up over 7.5% of the sample.

The V end loses 1 base and the J end loses 6 bases, and a stretch of 11 bases separates them. The CDR3 spans 14 residues, from the cysteine through the phenylalanine. The CDR3 DNA has 42 bases and is translated from base 1. Sequences LGHNA (CDR1) and YSLEER (CDR2) are obtained from the germline V gene. In regard to this clone: Which antigen it targets is not known. Base qualities are not at hand, and no much larger clone is one base apart.

The rearrangement joined TRBV4-3 to TRBJ2-3; the D segment cannot be called with confidence. The TCR was taken from a woman between 40 and 50 years old in good health and CMV-seropositive. The specimen sequenced was PBMCs. The DNA sequence is given as TGCGCCAGCAGCCAAGTTTTTCCGTCGGATACGCAGTATTTT. Its protein product is CASSQVFPSDTQYF.